These 29 T cell receptor beta chains share one sample of origin, sequenced in a study of T cell responses to AZD1222 COVID-19 vaccine. Sequencing used immunoSEQ multiplex PCR; TCRdb keeps in-frame clones, though not all of them. There are fewer than 180,000 clones in the sample; less than 95% occur only once, and 1.3% lies in the top ten. This material consisted of peripheral blood, taken on day 0 of AZD1222 vaccination. These receptors all stem from an adult in good health.

The chain links TRBV5-4 to TRBJ1-2; possibly TRBD1 for D (6 bases). Trimming pared 5 bases from V and 8 bases from J, leaving 22 bases between. The CDR3 loop spans 15 amino acids. Germline CDR1 and CDR2: SGHNT and YYREEE (reference sequence). The CDR3 bases are TGTGCCAGCAGGCTTGCACAGGGAGGACGTCGGGGCTACACCTTC. Amino acids: CASRLAQGGRRGYTF.

CDR3 region: CATSDRADTQYF. Written as DNA, the CDR3 is TGTGCCACCAGTGACAGGGCAGATACGCAGTATTTT. The chain has TRBV24-1 and TRBJ2-3, with TRBD1 as a possible D gene (5 bases). The CDR3 length is 12 residues. The V end was cut by 4 bases, the J end by 4 bases, with 5 bases between. Germline assignment: CDR1 KGHDR and CDR2 SFDVKD.

This clone was detected once. The chain recombines TRBV27 with TRBJ2-2; D not resolved. There are 12 residues in the CDR3. The V gene lost 6 bases and the J gene lost 6 bases, with 8 bases spanning the gap. CDR1 and CDR2 (germline): MNHEY, SMNVEV (reference sequence). The CDR3 coding sequence is TGTGCCAGCAGGAGACCGTCCGGGGAGCTGTTTTTT. Its translation is CASRRPSGELFF.

This rearrangement joins TRBV28 to TRBJ2-2; D may be TRBD1 (6 bases). Trimming removed 6 bases at V and 6 bases at J, with 11 bases between. The CDR3 is 13 residues long. Germline V gene data show CDR1 as MDHEN and CDR2 as SYDVKM. In DNA, the CDR3 is TGTGCCAGCAGGCAGGGGAATGCCGGGGAGCTGTTTTTT. Protein sequence: CASRQGNAGELFF. Together with reference TRBV28 and TRBJ2-2, the CDR3 gives the full variable domain: DVKVTQSSRYLVKRTGEKVFLECVQDMDHENMFWYRQDPGLGLRLIYFSYDVKMKEKGDIPEGYSVSREKKERFSLILESASTNQTSMYLCASRQGNAGELFFGEGSRLTVL.

The rearrangement links TRBV5-4 to TRBJ1-3; 9 positions match TRBD1. The CDR3 length is 18 residues. V was pared by 2 bases and J by 2 bases, with 11 bases of the junction left unmatched. Per germline, CDR1 SGHNT and CDR2 YYREEE (reference sequence). The CDR3 loop reads CASSFLTGTGQAGNTIYF. The CDR3 nucleotides read TGTGCCAGCAGCTTTTTAACCGGGACAGGGCAAGCTGGAAACACCATATATTTT.

This chain joins TRBV5-1 and TRBJ1-1; D is unclear. Trimming stripped 2 bases from V and 2 bases from J, with 7 bases between. Looked up from germline, CDR1 is SGHRS and CDR2 is YFSETQ. The CDR3 length is 13 residues. This CDR3 reads CASSFNTNTEAFF. The CDR3 region has the DNA TGCGCCAGCAGCTTTAACACAAACACTGAAGCTTTCTTT.

The chain employs TRBV24-1 and TRBJ1-1, with D unresolved. The V gene's germline CDR1 is KGHDR and CDR2 SFDVKD. CDR3 length equals 15 residues. V lost 3 bases and J lost 1, with 11 bases in between. CDR3 sequence: CATSDPSPGNTEAFF. CDR3 sequence (DNA): TGTGCCACCAGTGATCCGAGCCCAGGGAACACTGAAGCTTTCTTT.

The sample holds one count of this clone. This chain links TRBV6-5 with TRBJ1-5, with D tentatively TRBD1 (5 bases). The CDR3 runs to 15 residues. Germline V gene data show CDR1 as MNHEY and CDR2 as SVGAGI. The germline V and J ends were trimmed by 5 bases and 2 bases, with 13 bases remaining between them. DNA of the CDR3: TGTGCCAGCAGTCTAAGTATGGGGGGCAATCAGCCCCAGCATTTT. It specifies CASSLSMGGNQPQHF.

The V gene is TRBV20-1, the J gene TRBJ1-6; D not resolved. The CDR3 has 13 residues. Germline V gene lookup returns CDR1 DFQATT and CDR2 SNEGSKA (reference sequence). V lost 3 bases to trimming and J lost 6 bases, with 9 bases between them. This CDR3 reads CSASKQPNSPLHF. In DNA form, the CDR3 reads TGCAGTGCTAGTAAACAGCCTAATTCACCCCTCCACTTT.

The DNA for the CDR3 is TGCGCCAGCAGCCAAGAATTCGGGACAGGGGGCTTCTATGGCTACACCTTC. It is translated as CASSQEFGTGGFYGYTF. J is TRBJ1-2 and V is TRBV4-1; 12 bases agree with TRBD1. The CDR3 runs to 17 residues. Germline V lookup: CDR1 MGHRA, CDR2 YSYEKL. V lost 0 bases to trimming and J lost 4 bases; unmatched junction nucleotides: 6.

Only one count was recorded for this clone. V is TRBV7-8 and J is TRBJ1-4; 7 nucleotides line up with TRBD1. The CDR3 is made up of 15 amino acids. Germline V lookup: CDR1 SGHVS, CDR2 FQNEAQ. The junction had 17 bases not matched to a gene; V was cut back by 7 bases and J by 12 bases. As DNA, the CDR3 is TGTGCCAGCACGGGGTCAAGGGGGCGTTCGGTTCAACTGTTTTTT. As protein: CASTGSRGRSVQLFF. Looking up the rest from reference TRBV7-8 and TRBJ1-4 gives the full variable domain: GAGVSQSPRYKVAKRGQDVALRCDPISGHVSLFWYQQALGQGPEFLTYFQNEAQLDKSGLPSDRFFAERPEGSVSTLKIQRTQQEDSAVYLCASTGSRGRSVQLFFGSGTQLSVL.

The rearrangement joins TRBV6-6 to TRBJ1-1; 7 nucleotides line up with TRBD1. Germline V gene data show CDR1 as MNHNY and CDR2 as SVGAGI (reference sequence). The length of the CDR3 is 16 residues. V shed 4 bases and J 3 bases; nucleotides not matched to a gene: 11. CDR3 coding DNA: TGTGCCAGCAGTTCCTACTGGGACAGACCTTACACTGAAGCTTTCTTT. Translating gives CASSSYWDRPYTEAFF.

For the CDR3, the DNA is TGTGCCAGCAGTGAGCACATAGGTGGCTACACCTTC. It encodes CASSEHIGGYTF. The chain has TRBV2 and TRBJ1-2; D is uncertain. Deletions cut 3 bases from V and 7 bases from J, with 9 bases between. CDR1 is SNHLY and CDR2 is FYNNEI in the germline V gene. This CDR3 region has 12 residues.

This clone appeared a few times. This chain uses TRBV5-4 with TRBJ1-2; no firm D call. V was cut by 4 bases and J by 3 bases, with 16 bases left in between. The CDR3 contains 15 residues. Per germline, CDR1 SGHNT and CDR2 YYREEE (reference sequence). The CDR3 protein is CASSVRTQAHYGYTF. The CDR3 nucleotides read TGTGCCAGCAGCGTGAGGACCCAAGCTCACTATGGCTACACCTTC.

J is TRBJ1-2 and V is TRBV6-1; D gene ambiguous. Deletions cut 1 base from V and 1 base from J, with 7 bases between. Germline V CDR1 and CDR2: MNHNS, SASEGT. CDR3 length equals 14 residues. The CDR3 loop reads CASSEGTGNYGYTF. The CDR3 region has the DNA TGTGCCAGCAGTGAAGGAACGGGTAACTATGGCTACACCTTC.

The rearrangement links TRBV4-1 to TRBJ1-2; D unresolved. V lost 0 bases to trimming and J lost 7 bases, with 18 bases between them. The length of the CDR3 is 16 residues. Germline CDR1 is MGHRA and CDR2 is YSYEKL. CDR3 sequence reads: CASSQDAFGVPFGYTF. In nucleotides, the CDR3 is TGCGCCAGCAGCCAAGATGCATTTGGGGTCCCTTTTGGCTACACCTTC.

The V gene is TRBV6-1, the J gene TRBJ1-1; D is unclear. Deletions cut 3 bases from V and 7 bases from J, with 12 bases between. Germline lookup yields CDR1 MNHNS and CDR2 SASEGT. This CDR3 has 13 residues. The CDR3 reads CASSDSDWVEAFF. CDR3 in DNA: TGTGCCAGCAGTGATTCTGATTGGGTTGAAGCTTTCTTT.

Only one count was recorded for this clone. The chain carries TRBV11-2 and TRBJ2-7; the D is unclear. V was clipped by 1 base and J by 2 bases, with 9 bases between them. Looked up from germline, CDR1 is SGHAT and CDR2 is FQNNGV. The CDR3 totals 14 residues. CDR3 sequence reads: CASSLGFPTYEQYV. CDR3 bases: TGTGCCAGCAGCTTAGGATTCCCTACCTACGAGCAGTACGTC.

The chain combines TRBV5-5 with TRBJ2-1; D may be TRBD1 or TRBD2 (5 bases each). There are 18 residues in the CDR3. Germline V gene data show CDR1 as SGHKS and CDR2 as YYEKEE (reference sequence). Deletions cut 5 bases from V and 4 bases from J, with 25 bases between. This CDR3 reads CASSLRILGREGYNEQFF. DNA for the CDR3: TGTGCCAGCAGTCTGCGGATCTTGGGACGGGAAGGGTACAATGAGCAGTTCTTC. Complete variable domain (other parts from reference TRBV5-5 and TRBJ2-1): DAGVTQSPTHLIKTRGQQVTLRCSPISGHKSVSWYQQVLGQGPQFIFQYYEKEERGRGNFPDRFSARQFPNYSSELNVNALLLGDSALYLCASSLRILGREGYNEQFFGPGTRLTVL.

The chain uses TRBV6-1 and TRBJ1-3; D gene unclear. Trimming took 1 base from V and 0 from J, leaving 10 bases between them. CDR3 length: 16 residues. The germline gives CDR1 MNHNS, CDR2 SASEGT. The CDR3 sequence: CASSEGWQSSGNTIYF. The CDR3 nucleotides are TGTGCCAGCAGTGAAGGGTGGCAGTCCTCTGGAAACACCATATATTTT.

The DNA of the CDR3 is TGTGCCAGCAGTTACAACCCCTCGGGGAGCGGGTCACCCCTCCACTTT. As protein: CASSYNPSGSGSPLHF. The chain joins TRBV6-5 to TRBJ1-6, with no clear D. This CDR3 has 16 residues. Germline-derived CDR1 and CDR2 are MNHEY and SVGAGI. V lost 2 bases to trimming and J lost 10 bases, with 18 bases between them.

This chain links TRBV18 with TRBJ1-1, with D possibly being TRBD1 (6 bases). This CDR3 comprises 12 residues. The V gene lost 7 bases and the J gene lost 4 bases, with 10 bases spanning the gap. Germline V gives CDR1 KGHSH, CDR2 LQKENI. CDR3 in DNA: TGTGCCAGCTTCACAGGGACCACTGAAGCTTTCTTT. This gives the protein CASFTGTTEAFF.

V is TRBV5-1 and J is TRBJ1-2; 7 nucleotides line up with TRBD1. The CDR3 length is 14 residues. CDR1 and CDR2 (germline): SGHRS, YFSETQ. The V segment lost 0 bases and the J segment 6 bases; nucleotides outside the gene matches: 5. This CDR3 reads CASSLEGRGNGYTF. The CDR3 DNA sequence: TGCGCCAGCAGCTTGGAAGGCAGGGGGAATGGCTACACCTTC.

This clone is a singleton in its sample. The rearrangement links TRBV7-8 to TRBJ2-5; tentatively, D is TRBD1 (6 bases). The CDR3 is 15 residues long. CDR1 is SGHVS, CDR2 FQNEAQ, per germline. Trimming took 0 bases from V and 3 from J, leaving 11 bases between them. Written as DNA, the CDR3 is TGTGCCAGCAGCTTAGCGAGTCAGGGGAAAGAGACCCAGTACTTC. Translation: CASSLASQGKETQYF.

The V and J genes are TRBV21-1 and TRBJ1-1; whether TRBD1, the table's D call, matches the DNA was not checked. TRBV21-1 is deemed a pseudogene. The CDR3 runs to 15 residues. The CDR3 sequence is CASRSDRGADTEAFF. The CDR3 DNA reads TGTGCCAGCAGGTCGGACAGGGGGGCAGACACTGAAGCTTTCTTT.

This clone appeared once. This sequence joins TRBV27 and TRBJ1-2; D is unclear. Germline CDR1 is MNHEY and CDR2 is SMNVEV (reference sequence). CDR3 length: 13 amino acids. V was shortened by 3 bases and J by 5 bases, with 10 bases between the two germline ends. The CDR3 sequence: CASSFDPRYGYTF. The DNA of the CDR3 is TGTGCCAGCAGTTTCGACCCGAGGTATGGCTACACCTTC.

The chain links TRBV27 to TRBJ2-7; perhaps TRBD1 as D (6 bases). This CDR3 is 14 amino acids long. Germline V gives CDR1 MNHEY, CDR2 SMNVEV (reference sequence). V was cut by 4 bases and J by 4 bases, with 14 bases left in between. The CDR3 coding sequence is TGTGCCAGCAGTTCCCTGGACAGAAAATACGAGCAGTACGTC. It yields the protein CASSSLDRKYEQYV.

This clone was detected only once. The chain carries TRBV6-6 and TRBJ2-1; TRBD1 is a possible D gene (5 bases). Trimming removed 2 bases at V and 4 bases at J, with 15 bases between. CDR3 length: 16 residues. Germline V gives CDR1 MNHNY, CDR2 SVGAGI (reference sequence). CDR3 region: CASSYTISQGYNEQFF. The DNA for the CDR3 is TGTGCCAGCAGTTACACAATTTCGCAGGGTTACAATGAGCAGTTCTTC.

The rearrangement links TRBV5-5 to TRBJ1-3; D not certain. V was trimmed by 1 base and J by 7 bases, leaving 9 bases between them. This CDR3 region has 13 residues. Germline CDR1 reads SGHKS; CDR2 reads YYEKEE (reference sequence). Written as DNA, the CDR3 is TGTGCCAGCAGCTTGTCTTCCGGGAACACCATATATTTT. Its protein is CASSLSSGNTIYF.